Included here is one TCR beta chain sequence, with context. The data originate from a study of OX40 agonist ivuxolimab in advanced cancers. Study context: Ivuxolimab is an agonistic anti-OX40 (CD134) antibody, and patients were treated with it.

Measured with immunoSEQ multiplex PCR; TCRdb has only the in-frame clones, and not every one. The table shows around 63,000 clones, with 80% to 90% occurring only once. Germline V gives CDR1 MDHEN, CDR2 SYDVKM. This CDR3 has 16 amino acids. The V end lost 6 bases, the J end lost 4 bases, and 22 bases lay between the germline ends. This TCR was recovered from an adult with an advanced solid tumor such as melanoma, head and neck, liver or kidney cancer. V is TRBV28 and J is TRBJ2-7; weak D call: TRBD1 (6 bases). The sample here was CD4+ or CD8+ T cells sorted from blood, taken in a trial of the OX40 agonist ivuxolimab. CDR3 loop: CASSQTGPRYRYEQYF. The CDR3 DNA reads as TGTGCCAGCAGCCAGACAGGTCCCCGGTATAGATACGAGCAGTACTTC. The entire variable domain, with the rest obtained from reference TRBV28 and TRBJ2-7, is as follows: DVKVTQSSRYLVKRTGEKVFLECVQDMDHENMFWYRQDPGLGLRLIYFSYDVKMKEKGDIPEGYSVSREKKERFSLILESASTNQTSMYLCASSQTGPRYRYEQYFGPGTRLTVT.